The 19 T cell receptor beta chains in this list originate from one sample, sequenced in a study of blood T cell repertoires in COVID-19. Profiling relied on immunoSEQ multiplex PCR, and the TCRdb table lists in-frame clones only, not all of them. Among more than 400,000 clones, roughly 91% were seen once, and the ten largest hold 0.55% to 0.75%. The sample taken for sequencing was PBMCs or T cells enriched from blood (not recorded which). These receptors all stem from a man aged 18 to 30 who had recovered from COVID-19.

V gene TRBV18 combines with J gene TRBJ1-4, with 10 bases that match TRBD1. V trimming: 6 bases; J trimming: 6 bases; junction bases outside the gene matches: 13. Looked up from germline, CDR1 is KGHSH and CDR2 is LQKENI. The CDR3 runs 17 residues. CDR3: CASSQYAPGTGDEKLFF. CDR3 DNA: TGTGCCAGCTCCCAATACGCCCCCGGGACAGGGGATGAAAAACTGTTTTTT.

V is TRBV19 and J is TRBJ1-6, with TRBD1 matching 9 bases. The length of the CDR3 is 12 residues. Per germline, CDR1 LNHDA and CDR2 SQIVND (reference sequence). The trim removed 4 bases at V and 16 bases at J, leaving 5 bases unmatched. The chain's CDR3 is CASSTGQGLLHF. The CDR3 nucleotides are TGTGCCAGTAGTACCGGACAGGGGTTACTCCACTTT.

V usage is TRBV6-5 and J usage is TRBJ1-1; D might be TRBD1 (5 bases). Trimming pared 6 bases from V and 3 bases from J, leaving 14 bases between. This CDR3 contains 14 residues. Germline V gene sequence: CDR1 MNHEY, CDR2 SVGAGI. The CDR3 nucleotides read TGTGCCAGCAGAGATACCGGGGGGTACACTGAAGCTTTCTTT. This codes for CASRDTGGYTEAFF.

This chain connects TRBV10-2 to TRBJ2-5, with TRBD2 matching over 10 bases. V shed 6 bases and J 2 bases; nucleotides not matched to a gene: 6. CDR3 length: 15 residues. Germline-derived CDR1 and CDR2 are WSHSY and SAAADI. The CDR3 loop is CASRGSGREQETQYF. CDR3 nucleotide sequence: TGCGCCAGCAGGGGGAGCGGGAGGGAACAAGAGACCCAGTACTTC.

The chain links TRBV9 to TRBJ2-5; 7 bases are shared with TRBD2. The J segment lost 2 bases and the V segment lost 3 bases, leaving 7 bases of the junction unmatched. Germline CDR1 SGDLS, CDR2 YYNGEE. This CDR3 is 15 amino acids long. The CDR3 nucleotides read TGTGCCAGCAGCGCCCGGACTAGGCGGCAAGAGACCCAGTACTTC. Protein product: CASSARTRRQETQYF. The full variable domain, in which reference TRBV9 and TRBJ2-5 provide the parts outside the CDR3, is DSGVTQTPKHLITATGQRVTLRCSPRSGDLSVYWYQQSLDQGLQFLIQYYNGEERAKGNILERFSAQQFPDLHSELNLSSLELGDSALYFCASSARTRRQETQYFGPGTRLLVL.

The chain links TRBV7-9 to TRBJ1-1, with D uncertain. V gave up 5 bases and J gave up 0 bases, with 4 bases separating them. Germline CDR1 reads SEHNR; CDR2 reads FQNEAQ (reference sequence). This CDR3 spans 12 amino acids. CDR3: CASSHVNTEAFF. For the CDR3, the DNA is TGTGCCAGCAGCCATGTGAACACTGAAGCTTTCTTT.

This chain uses TRBV19 with TRBJ1-5; maybe TRBD1 (5 bases). Trimming left V 5 bases short and J 3 bases short, with 8 bases between. This CDR3 has 13 residues. Germline values: CDR1 LNHDA, CDR2 SQIVND (reference sequence). CDR3 sequence: CASSRTLNQPQHF. CDR3 bases: TGTGCCAGTAGTCGGACACTCAATCAGCCCCAGCATTTT.

V usage is TRBV30 and J usage is TRBJ1-6; TRBD1 agrees at 8 bases. There are 13 residues in the CDR3. Trimming cost V 1 base and J 12 bases; bases outside gene matches: 5. Germline V lookup: CDR1 GTSNPN, CDR2 SVGIG (reference sequence). Here the CDR3 DNA reads TGTGCCTGGAGTGGGACAGGGAAAGGACCCCTCCACTTT. Translated, it gives CAWSGTGKGPLHF.

This chain links TRBV7-8 with TRBJ2-3, with 7 bases matching TRBD2. Germline CDR1 reads SGHVS; CDR2 reads FQNEAQ. J gave up 3 bases and V 3 bases, and 9 bases lay outside the gene matches. This CDR3 has 16 residues. CDR3 sequence: CASSLVPGEGTDTQYF. The CDR3 DNA sequence: TGTGCCAGCAGCTTGGTCCCCGGGGAGGGAACAGATACGCAGTATTTT.

This chain connects TRBV2 to TRBJ2-2, with TRBD2 identical over 13 bases. Germline CDR1 SNHLY, CDR2 FYNNEI. There are 20 residues in the CDR3. The trim removed 8 bases at V and 4 bases at J, leaving 19 bases unmatched. In nucleotides, the CDR3 is TGTGCCAGCCGGGGTGGTAGGACTAGCGGGAGAGGTCCGAGCACCGGGGAGCTGTTTTTT. Encoded protein: CASRGGRTSGRGPSTGELFF.

This chain joins TRBV5-4 and TRBJ1-1; D is unclear. The germline gives CDR1 SGHNT, CDR2 YYREEE (reference sequence). The CDR3 is made up of 14 amino acids. Trimming cost V 0 bases and J 0 bases, with 6 bases left between them. DNA of the CDR3: TGTGCCAGCAGCTTGGACATACTGAACACTGAAGCTTTCTTT. This sequence encodes CASSLDILNTEAFF.

The chain is built from TRBV5-4 and TRBJ2-1; 7 bases map to TRBD2. This CDR3 has 15 residues. Losses at the gene ends were 0 bases for V and 4 bases for J; bases not matched to a gene: 4. The V gene's germline CDR1 is SGHNT and CDR2 YYREEE (reference sequence). CDR3 sequence reads: CASSLGAGEYNEQFF. CDR3 coding DNA: TGTGCCAGCAGCTTGGGTGCGGGAGAGTACAATGAGCAGTTCTTC.

V usage is TRBV7-3 and J usage is TRBJ2-3; 7 bases fit TRBD1. CDR1 SGHTA and CDR2 FQGTGA come from the germline V gene. The CDR3 covers 16 residues. V gave up 5 bases and J gave up 1 base; unmatched junction bases: 9. CDR3 sequence: CASSGNRGGGTDTQYF. The CDR3 DNA reads as TGTGCCAGCAGCGGAAACAGAGGGGGCGGCACAGATACGCAGTATTTT. Full variable domain (remainder filled in from reference TRBV7-3 and TRBJ2-3): GAGVSQTPSNKVTEKGKYVELRCDPISGHTALYWYRQSLGQGPEFLIYFQGTGAADDSGLPNDRFFAVRPEGSVSTLKIQRTERGDSAVYLCASSGNRGGGTDTQYFGPGTRLTVL.

This chain connects TRBV6-6 to TRBJ2-3; possible D gene TRBD1, 6 bases. V was shortened by 5 bases and J by 2 bases, with 20 bases between the two germline ends. The CDR3 has 17 amino acids. The germline V gene encodes CDR1 MNHNY and CDR2 SVGAGI (reference sequence). CDR3 in DNA: TGTGCCAGCAGTCCCAAGACAGGTTGGGTCTTCACAGATACGCAGTATTTT. Its protein is CASSPKTGWVFTDTQYF.

The V gene is TRBV29-1, the J gene TRBJ1-5; D unclear. The germline gives CDR1 SQVTM, CDR2 ANQGSEA. This CDR3 has 14 amino acids. The V and J ends lost 1 base and 1 base respectively, with 8 bases between them. CDR3 loop: CSVEVRASNQPQHF. The CDR3 bases are TGCAGCGTTGAAGTGAGGGCGAGCAATCAGCCCCAGCATTTT.

This clone was picked up one time. The chain links TRBV4-1 to TRBJ2-4; 7 bases map to TRBD2. J gave up 2 bases and V 2 bases, and 6 bases lay outside the gene matches. This CDR3 region has 16 residues. Germline CDR1 and CDR2: MGHRA and YSYEKL. Here the CDR3 DNA reads TGCGCCAGCAGCCAACCTACAGCGGGGTCCAAAAACATTCAGTACTTC. As protein: CASSQPTAGSKNIQYF.

This chain joins TRBV11-3 and TRBJ2-5; the match to TRBD2 covers 7 bases. This CDR3 spans 15 amino acids. CDR1 SGHNT and CDR2 YENEEA come from the germline V gene. V lost 0 bases to trimming and J lost 2 bases; unmatched junction nucleotides: 3. This CDR3 is CASSLDQGGQETQYF. CDR3 coding DNA: TGTGCCAGCAGCTTAGATCAGGGAGGGCAAGAGACCCAGTACTTC.

V gene TRBV5-1 combines with J gene TRBJ1-2; D possibly corresponds to TRBD1 (5 bases). The germline V and J ends were trimmed by 7 bases and 8 bases, with 15 bases remaining between them. The CDR3 has 12 amino acids. Germline V gene sequence: CDR1 SGHRS, CDR2 YFSETQ. This CDR3 is CASWEGRSGYTF. CDR3 DNA: TGCGCCAGCTGGGAGGGGAGATCGGGCTACACCTTC.

The genes are TRBV27 and TRBJ2-7, with 7 bases that match TRBD1. Trimming took 7 bases from V and 2 from J; bases not matched to a gene: 11. This CDR3 is 15 amino acids long. Germline CDR1 reads MNHEY; CDR2 reads SMNVEV (reference sequence). The CDR3 DNA reads TGTGCCAGCAAACCTAACCGGGACAGTCCCTACGAGCAGTACTTC. Residues: CASKPNRDSPYEQYF.